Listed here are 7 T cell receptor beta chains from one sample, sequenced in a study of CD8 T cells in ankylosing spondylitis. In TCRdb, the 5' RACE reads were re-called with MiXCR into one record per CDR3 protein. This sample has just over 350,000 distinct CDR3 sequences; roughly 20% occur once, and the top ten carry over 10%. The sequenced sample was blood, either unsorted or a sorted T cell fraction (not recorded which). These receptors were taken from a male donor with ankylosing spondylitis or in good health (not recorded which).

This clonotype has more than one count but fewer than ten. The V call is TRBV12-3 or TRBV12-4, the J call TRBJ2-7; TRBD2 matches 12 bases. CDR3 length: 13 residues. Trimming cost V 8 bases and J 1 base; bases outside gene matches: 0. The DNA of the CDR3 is TGTGCCAGCGGGACTAGCGGGTCCTACGAGCAGTACTTC. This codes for CASGTSGSYEQYF.

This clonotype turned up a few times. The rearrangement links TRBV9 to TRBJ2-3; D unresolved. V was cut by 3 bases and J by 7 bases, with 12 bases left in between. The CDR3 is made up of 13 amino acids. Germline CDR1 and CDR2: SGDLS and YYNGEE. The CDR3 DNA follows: TGTGCCAGCAGCGGTGCATCACAGAATACGCAGTATTTT. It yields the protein CASSGASQNTQYF.

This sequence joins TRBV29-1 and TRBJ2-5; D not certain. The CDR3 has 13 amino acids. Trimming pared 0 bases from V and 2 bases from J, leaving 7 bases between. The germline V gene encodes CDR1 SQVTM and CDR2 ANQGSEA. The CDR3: CSVEEPNQETQYF. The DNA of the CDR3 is TGCAGCGTTGAAGAGCCGAATCAAGAGACCCAGTACTTC.

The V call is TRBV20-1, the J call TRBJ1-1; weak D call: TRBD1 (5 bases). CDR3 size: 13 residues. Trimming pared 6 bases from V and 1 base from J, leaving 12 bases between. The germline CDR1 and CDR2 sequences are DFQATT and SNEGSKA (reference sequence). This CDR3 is CSAVGPSNTEAFF. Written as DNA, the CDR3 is TGCAGTGCGGTGGGACCGTCGAACACTGAAGCTTTCTTT.

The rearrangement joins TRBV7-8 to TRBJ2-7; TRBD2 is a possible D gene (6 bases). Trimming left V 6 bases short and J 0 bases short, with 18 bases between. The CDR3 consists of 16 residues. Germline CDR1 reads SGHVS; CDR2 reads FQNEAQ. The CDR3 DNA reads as TGTGCCAGCAGTCCCAGCTCGGGGGAAAGCTCCTACGAGCAGTACTTC. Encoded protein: CASSPSSGESSYEQYF.

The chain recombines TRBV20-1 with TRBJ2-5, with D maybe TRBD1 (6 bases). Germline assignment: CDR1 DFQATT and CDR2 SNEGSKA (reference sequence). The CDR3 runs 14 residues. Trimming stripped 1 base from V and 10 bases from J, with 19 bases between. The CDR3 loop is CSARADWSSRGQYF. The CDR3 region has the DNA TGCAGTGCTAGAGCCGACTGGTCCAGCAGGGGCCAGTACTTC.

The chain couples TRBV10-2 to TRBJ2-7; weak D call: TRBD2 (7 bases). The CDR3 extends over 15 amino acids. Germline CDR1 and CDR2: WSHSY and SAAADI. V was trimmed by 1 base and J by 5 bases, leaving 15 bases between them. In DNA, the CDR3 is TGCGCCAGCAGTGAGTTGGCGGGGGCAAGGAACGAGCAGTACTTC. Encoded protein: CASSELAGARNEQYF.